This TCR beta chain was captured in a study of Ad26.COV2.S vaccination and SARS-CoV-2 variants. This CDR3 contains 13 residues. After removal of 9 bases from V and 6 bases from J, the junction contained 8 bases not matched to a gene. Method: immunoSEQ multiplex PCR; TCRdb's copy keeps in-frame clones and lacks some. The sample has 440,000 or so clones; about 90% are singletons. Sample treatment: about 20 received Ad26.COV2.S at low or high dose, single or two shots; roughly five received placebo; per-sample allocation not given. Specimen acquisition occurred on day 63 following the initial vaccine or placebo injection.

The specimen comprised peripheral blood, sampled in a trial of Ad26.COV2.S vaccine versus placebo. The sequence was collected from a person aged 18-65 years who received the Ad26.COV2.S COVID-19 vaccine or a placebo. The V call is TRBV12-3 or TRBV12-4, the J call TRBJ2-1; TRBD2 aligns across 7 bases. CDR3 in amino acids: CASFRAGVNEQFF. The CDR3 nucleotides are TGTGCCAGTTTCCGGGCGGGAGTCAATGAGCAGTTCTTC.